This T cell receptor (beta chain) was recorded in a study of metastatic and nonmetastatic thyroid tumors. Study background: Repertoires from malignant and benign thyroid patients were compared across blood and tumor or nodule tissue.

Study conclusions and caveats: According to reports, the diversity of TCR beta was significantly higher in malignant thyroid tumors than in benign nodules, and this held in both blood and tumor samples.

The V gene end was trimmed by 2 bases and the J gene end by 7 bases; junction bases not matched to a gene: 1. Germline CDR1 DFQATT, CDR2 SNEGSKA (reference sequence). This CDR3 is 13 amino acids long. Original analysis: Clinicopathological groups supplied CDR3 differences that were used to build a distant-metastasis classifier for papillary thyroid cancer. TCRdb re-clonotyped the PCR reads via MiXCR. What appears here as the V and J calls and clone size reflects TCRdb's work, not the paper's. The table lists approximately 40,000 clones, 11% of them singletons, with around 21% in the top ten. Comment on this clone: Its target is not known.

Each patient came to thyroid surgery without any prior treatment (of any kind). Sequenced input: blood. The TCR originated in a female donor with papillary thyroid cancer or a benign thyroid nodule (not recorded which). Some clones in this sample may be carry-over from other donors' samples. This sequence joins TRBV20-1 and TRBJ2-4, with 11 bases aligning to TRBD2. The CDR3 coding sequence is TGCAGTGCTAGATCTAGCGGGAGGAACATTCAGTACTTC. Amino acid sequence: CSARSSGRNIQYF.